The T cell receptor beta chain under discussion was sequenced for a study of blood T cells in healthy people across ages. A J-beta primer mix and a sample-barcoded 5' primer were used in a second PCR of about 6 to 12 cycles. Via MiXCR, TCRdb re-called the 5' RACE reads, giving one row per CDR3 protein. The table lists approximately 690,000 distinct CDR3 sequences, around 41% of them singletons, with about 32% in the top ten. The sequencing sample was made of blood. This TCR derives from an elderly man in good health.

CDR3 sequence: CASSVDGTGVGRNTEAFF. CDR3 coding DNA: TGTGCCAGCAGCGTAGACGGGACAGGGGTGGGTCGGAACACTGAAGCTTTCTTT. This sequence joins TRBV9 and TRBJ1-1; 10 bases map to TRBD1. The trim removed 0 bases at V and 1 base at J, leaving 9 bases unmatched. This CDR3 spans 18 amino acids. CDR1 and CDR2 from the germline V gene are SGDLS and YYNGEE.